Listed below are T cell receptor beta chains from one sample, sequenced in a study of blood T cell repertoires in COVID-19. The protocol was immunoSEQ multiplex PCR, while the TCRdb copy is restricted to in-frame clones and leaves out a portion. The sample lists 470,000 or so clones; approximately 90% were seen once. The sequenced sample was PBMCs or T cells enriched from blood (not recorded which). Receptors were obtained from a woman aged 18 to 35 with acute COVID-19. The CDR3 runs from the conserved cysteine through the conserved F or W. A D gene is named only where the DNA matches it firmly. Only some rows state a clone size, as once, few, many or a class for expanded clones.

>-|-|TRBV7-8|TRBJ1-1
TGTGCCAGCAGCTTAGTACAGGGAAGGAGCACTGAAGCTTTCTTT
CASSLVQGRSTEAFF
>-|-|TRBV12-3/TRBV12-4|TRBJ1-1
TGTGCCAGCAATCCGGCGGACACTGAAGCTTTCTTT
CASNPADTEAFF
>-|-|TRBV18|TRBJ1-1
TGTGCCAGCTCACCAGACCAGGGCTGGGGCACTGAAGCTTTCTTT
CASSPDQGWGTEAFF
>few|-|TRBV10-3|TRBJ2-7
TGTGCCATCAGTGCGGGGTCTCACTACGAGCAGTACTTC
CAISAGSHYEQYF
>-|TRBD2|TRBV9|TRBJ2-7
TGTGCCAGCAGCGTCGGTAGCGGGAACTACGAGCAGTACTTC
CASSVGSGNYEQYF
>-|TRBD2|TRBV11-2|TRBJ2-5
TGTGCCAGCAGCTTAGACCTATTACTAGCGGCTGGGGGAGAGACCCAGTACTTC
CASSLDLLLAAGGETQYF
>-|TRBD1|TRBV18|TRBJ2-1
TGTGCCAGCTCACTTTCAGTTGCAGGGACAGCATCATACAATGAGCAGTTCTTC
CASSLSVAGTASYNEQFF
>-|TRBD1|TRBV25-1|TRBJ1-5
TGTGCCAGCAGTGGGGGACAGTGGGAAGGTCAGCCCCAGCATTTT
CASSGGQWEGQPQHF
>-|TRBD2|TRBV4-1|TRBJ2-3
TGCGCCAGCAGCCAAGAACGGTGGGGGGGAAGGACAGATACGCAGTATTTT
CASSQERWGGRTDTQYF
>few|-|TRBV5-4|TRBJ2-2
TGTGCCAGCAGCCCCGCGAGCGGGGAGCTGTTTTTT
CASSPASGELFF
>few|-|TRBV6-2/TRBV6-3|TRBJ2-5
TGTGCCAGCAGTTACTCGGGGCCAGGGAAGACCCAGTACTTC
CASSYSGPGKTQYF
>once|TRBD2|TRBV4-1|TRBJ2-7
TGCGCCAGCAGCCAACCTAGCGGGAACTCCTACGAGCAGTACTTC
CASSQPSGNSYEQYF
>-|-|TRBV5-6|TRBJ2-2
TGTGCCAGCAGCTTGAGGACAGAGAACACCGGGGAGCTGTTTTTT
CASSLRTENTGELFF
>-|-|TRBV29-1|TRBJ1-4
TGCAGCGTTGAAGCACCCAGTATGAGGGAAAAACTGTTTTTT
CSVEAPSMREKLFF
>-|-|TRBV28|TRBJ1-5
TGTGCCAGCATGAGGGATAGCAATCAGCCCCAGCATTTT
CASMRDSNQPQHF
>-|TRBD2|TRBV2|TRBJ2-3
TGTGCCAGCAGAGGCGGGAGGGGCACAGATACGCAGTATTTT
CASRGGRGTDTQYF
>-|TRBD1|TRBV4-1|TRBJ1-2
TGCGCCAGCAGCCAAATAGGGATGGACAGGGGTAATGGCTACACCTTC
CASSQIGMDRGNGYTF
>-|-|TRBV18|TRBJ2-7
TGTGCCAGCTCCCCCCAGACCTACGAGCAGTACTTC
CASSPQTYEQYF
>-|-|TRBV13|TRBJ1-6
TGTGCCAGCAGCTTATTCCAGGGTAGTAGCTCACCCCTCCACTTT
CASSLFQGSSSPLHF
>-|TRBD1|TRBV11-2|TRBJ2-5
TGTGCCAGCAGCCCCCGGACAGGGGGCGCGGAGACCCAGTACTTC
CASSPRTGGAETQYF
>-|-|TRBV2|TRBJ1-1
TGTGCCAACCCCCCTACAGAGAACACTGAAGCTTTCTTT
CANPPTENTEAFF
>once|-|TRBV2|TRBJ1-1
TGTGCCAGCGGCAGGGGTGACACTGAAGCTTTCTTT
CASGRGDTEAFF
>-|-|TRBV15|TRBJ1-1
TGTGCCACCAGTATTCGCAGGGGGAACACTGAAGCTTTCTTT
CATSIRRGNTEAFF
>-|TRBD1|TRBV7-9|TRBJ1-2
TGTGCCAGCACCCCATTGACAGGGGAAGGCTATGGCTACACCTTC
CASTPLTGEGYGYTF
>-|TRBD2|TRBV9|TRBJ2-5
TGTGCCAGCAGCGTAGAACTAGCGGGCGGGGAGACCCAGTACTTC
CASSVELAGGETQYF
>-|TRBD1|TRBV11-2|TRBJ2-3
TGTGCCAGCAGCCTCGAGGGGGCCGCGGATACGCAGTATTTT
CASSLEGAADTQYF
>-|TRBD1|TRBV19|TRBJ1-2
TGTGCCACCAGGGACAGGGTTGTTGGGGGCTATGGCTACACCTTC
CATRDRVVGGYGYTF
>-|TRBD1|TRBV7-9|TRBJ1-4
TGTGCCAGCAGCTTAGGGGACAGATGGGGAAAACTGTTTTTT
CASSLGDRWGKLFF
>-|-|TRBV11-2|TRBJ2-7
TGTGCCAGCAGCTTTCGGCTAGCCGTGGACGAGCAGTACTTC
CASSFRLAVDEQYF
>-|-|TRBV10-1|TRBJ2-7
TGCGCCAGCAGTGGAGGAGTTCACGAGCAGTACTTC
CASSGGVHEQYF
>-|-|TRBV18|TRBJ2-3
TGTGCCAGCTCACCTCAGGGCACAGATACGCAGTATTTT
CASSPQGTDTQYF